These 13 T cell receptor beta chains originate from one sample sequenced in a study of cytomegalovirus exposure and HLA in healthy donors. Amplification used 60 Vbeta primers and 13 Jbeta primers. Using immunoSEQ multiplex PCR, the repertoire was profiled, and TCRdb retains in-frame clones only, with some absent. This table holds around 120,000 clones, roughly 80% found once. The specimen sequenced was PBMCs. These receptor sequences come from a man between 18 and 29 years old in good health and CMV-seronegative.

The rearrangement joins TRBV5-6 to TRBJ1-2; TRBD1 agrees at 9 bases. The CDR3 is 15 residues long. Trimming took 4 bases from V and 4 from J; bases not matched to a gene: 8. CDR1 SGHDT and CDR2 YYEEEE come from the germline V gene. CDR3 in DNA: TGTGCCAGCAGCCCCGGGACAGGGTCGGGCTATGGCTACACCTTC. Translated, it gives CASSPGTGSGYGYTF.

This chain connects TRBV6-4 to TRBJ2-3; 11 nucleotides line up with TRBD2. J gave up 4 bases and V 5 bases, and 2 bases lay outside the gene matches. The germline CDR1 and CDR2 sequences are MRHNA and SNTAGT. The length of the CDR3 is 14 residues. As DNA, the CDR3 is TGTGCCAGCAGTAGACTAGCGGGGTCAGATACGCAGTATTTT. Amino acids: CASSRLAGSDTQYF.

This clone has only one observation. The CDR3 DNA is TGTGCCAGTAGAGAGGCAGGGGCTCACAACTACTATGGCTACACCTTC. Encoded protein: CASREAGAHNYYGYTF. The V call is TRBV19, the J call TRBJ1-2; D might be TRBD1 (6 bases). Germline V CDR1 and CDR2: LNHDA, SQIVND (reference sequence). V was clipped by 6 bases and J by 3 bases, with 20 bases between them. This CDR3 has 16 residues.

The J gene is TRBJ1-2, the V gene TRBV2; weak D call: TRBD1 (6 bases). Trimming pared 6 bases from V and 0 bases from J, leaving 8 bases between. CDR3 length: 13 amino acids. Germline V gene lookup returns CDR1 SNHLY and CDR2 FYNNEI. The CDR3 nucleotides read TGTGCCAGCAGGACAGGAGCTAACTATGGCTACACCTTC. It encodes CASRTGANYGYTF.

V usage is TRBV5-1 and J usage is TRBJ2-3; 10 bases line up with TRBD2. The junction had 3 bases not matched to a gene; V was cut back by 5 bases and J by 3 bases. Germline CDR1 and CDR2: SGHRS and YFSETQ. This CDR3 comprises 14 residues. The CDR3 region is CASSPTSGTDTQYF. The CDR3 DNA sequence: TGCGCCAGCAGTCCGACTAGCGGGACAGATACGCAGTATTTT. Full variable domain (remainder filled in from reference TRBV5-1 and TRBJ2-3): KAGVTQTPRYLIKTRGQQVTLSCSPISGHRSVSWYQQTPGQGLQFLFEYFSETQRNKGNFPGRFSGRQFSNSRSEMNVSTLELGDSALYLCASSPTSGTDTQYFGPGTRLTVL.

This chain links TRBV6-1 with TRBJ2-7, with 11 bases aligning to TRBD1. The germline V gene has CDR1 MNHNS and CDR2 SASEGT. V shed 1 base, J shed 4 bases, and the junction held 3 bases outside the gene matches. The CDR3 has 15 amino acids. Here the CDR3 DNA reads TGTGCCAGCAGTGAAGGGGGACAGGGGGTATACGAGCAGTACTTC. Translation: CASSEGGQGVYEQYF.

The chain carries TRBV5-1 and TRBJ1-1; tentatively, D is TRBD1 (6 bases). V lost 4 bases to trimming and J lost 1 base, with 11 bases between them. The CDR3 sequence is 14 residues long. Germline CDR1 is SGHRS and CDR2 is YFSETQ. DNA for the CDR3: TGCGCCAGCAGCGGGGGGGCTGGGAACACTGAAGCTTTCTTT. Its protein is CASSGGAGNTEAFF.

The rearrangement uses TRBV18 and TRBJ1-2; no firm D call. The CDR3 is 12 residues long. Trimming pared 6 bases from V and 1 base from J, leaving 6 bases between. Germline-derived CDR1 and CDR2 are KGHSH and LQKENI. The CDR3 is CASSTGNYGYTF. CDR3 nucleotides: TGTGCCAGCTCTACCGGTAACTATGGCTACACCTTC.

This chain connects TRBV5-1 to TRBJ1-1; possible D gene TRBD1, 5 bases. The ends were cut back, 0 bases at V and 4 bases at J, with 10 bases in the middle. From germline, CDR1 is SGHRS and CDR2 YFSETQ. This CDR3 is built from 14 residues. The chain's CDR3 is CASSLDGGGTEAFF. DNA for the CDR3: TGCGCCAGCAGCTTGGATGGGGGGGGCACTGAAGCTTTCTTT.

The rearrangement uses TRBV19 and TRBJ2-1; 7 bases align to TRBD1. The CDR3 has 14 amino acids. V dropped 5 bases and J dropped 3; count of bases not matched to a gene: 4. Germline V gene sequence: CDR1 LNHDA, CDR2 SQIVND (reference sequence). The CDR3: CASSLGTDYNEQFF. As DNA, the CDR3 is TGTGCCAGTAGTCTGGGGACAGACTACAATGAGCAGTTCTTC.

The V and J genes are TRBV6-5 and TRBJ2-1; 8 nucleotides line up with TRBD2. The CDR3 contains 16 residues. V dropped 4 bases and J dropped 5; count of bases not matched to a gene: 10. Germline V gives CDR1 MNHEY, CDR2 SVGAGI. CDR3 region: CASSSPSSGLNNEQFF. For the CDR3, the DNA is TGTGCCAGCAGTTCCCCGTCTAGCGGGCTGAACAATGAGCAGTTCTTC.

The chain recombines TRBV18 with TRBJ1-5; D call uncertain. Trimming stripped 3 bases from V and 3 bases from J, with 12 bases between. The germline V gene encodes CDR1 KGHSH and CDR2 LQKENI. The CDR3 covers 15 residues. In DNA, the CDR3 is TGTGCCAGCTCACCGCTCCCGATAGACAATCAGCCCCAGCATTTT. Protein: CASSPLPIDNQPQHF.

The V gene is TRBV5-1, the J gene TRBJ2-7; possibly TRBD1 for D (5 bases). Per germline, CDR1 SGHRS and CDR2 YFSETQ. Deletions cut 9 bases from V and 3 bases from J, with 22 bases between. The CDR3 loop spans 15 amino acids. The CDR3 loop reads CATSLEVDSLYEQYF. The CDR3 nucleotides are TGCGCCACCTCCCTTGAGGTCGACAGCCTCTACGAGCAGTACTTC.